This T cell receptor beta chain was documented in a study of T cell responses to AZD1222 COVID-19 vaccine. Notes on the study in general: Spike-specific TCR breadth and depth were elevated following two AZD1222 doses. Baseline seropositives among AZD1222 recipients totaled only 5 to 7. Repertoire sampling happened only post peak T cell response. Females outnumbered males among donors, who were mostly white British; clonal diversity was possibly underestimated.

Note on this clone: Antigen: not known.

With 3 bases clipped from V and 9 bases from J, the junction kept 4 bases outside the gene matches. Germline CDR1 and CDR2: SGDLS and YYNGEE. The CDR3 is made up of 14 amino acids. TCRdb's copy holds only in-frame clones and misses some; the assay was immunoSEQ multiplex PCR. The profile shows 20,000 to 30,000 clones, about 88% of them singletons. The sequences come from peripheral blood, collected 28 days after the second AZD1222 dose. V and J are TRBV9 and TRBJ1-6, with 9 bases that match TRBD1. This receptor was obtained from an adult who received the AZD1222 COVID-19 vaccine. CDR3 loop: CASSGGQGGSPLHF. CDR3 nucleotides: TGTGCCAGCAGCGGGGGACAGGGTGGTTCACCCCTCCACTTT.